This TCR beta chain was identified during a study of OX40 agonist ivuxolimab in advanced cancers. Data came from immunoSEQ multiplex PCR; TCRdb stores just in-frame clones and leaves some out. Counted here are about 61,000 clones, over 80% occurring once; the ten biggest clones make up more than 1.5%. CDR1 and CDR2 from the germline V gene are KGHSH and LQKENI. This CDR3 has 15 amino acids. V lost 6 bases and J lost 3; bases outside the gene matches: 11. The specimen was CD4+ or CD8+ T cells sorted from blood, collected in a trial of the OX40 agonist ivuxolimab. This TCR derives from an adult with an advanced solid tumor such as melanoma, head and neck, liver or kidney cancer. This chain joins TRBV18 and TRBJ2-7, with 7 bases fitting TRBD1. The CDR3 nucleotides read TGTGCCAGCTCGACCCCCGAACGGACAGGCTACGAGCAGTACTTC. Its protein is CASSTPERTGYEQYF.